The subject of this entry is one TCR beta chain. This entry comes from a study of blood T cell repertoires in COVID-19. Looking at the study overall: The samples span acute and convalescent COVID-19 from the United States, Italy and Spain. From T cells, B-cell-depleted T cells, or PBMCs came the material, which was cDNA or gDNA.

Libraries were prepared by immunoSEQ multiplex PCR; TCRdb keeps only in-frame clonotypes and omits some of them. Of about 71,000 clones listed, about 81% are singletons. CDR3 length equals 13 residues. CDR1 and CDR2 (germline): LNHDA, SQIVND (reference sequence). After removal of 3 bases from V and 6 bases from J, the junction contained 4 bases not matched to a gene. The sample taken for sequencing was peripheral blood. The rearrangement links TRBV19 to TRBJ2-7, with 8 bases fitting TRBD1. The source is an elderly woman with acute or convalescent COVID-19. In nucleotides, the CDR3 is TGTGCCAGTAGTATGGACAGGGCTGGCGAGCAGTACTTC. This sequence encodes CASSMDRAGEQYF. The whole variable domain, remainder taken from reference TRBV19 and TRBJ2-7, is DGGITQSPKYLFRKEGQNVTLSCEQNLNHDAMYWYRQDPGQGLRLIYYSQIVNDFQKGDIAEGYSVSREKKESFPLTVTSAQKNPTAFYLCASSMDRAGEQYFGPGTRLTVT.